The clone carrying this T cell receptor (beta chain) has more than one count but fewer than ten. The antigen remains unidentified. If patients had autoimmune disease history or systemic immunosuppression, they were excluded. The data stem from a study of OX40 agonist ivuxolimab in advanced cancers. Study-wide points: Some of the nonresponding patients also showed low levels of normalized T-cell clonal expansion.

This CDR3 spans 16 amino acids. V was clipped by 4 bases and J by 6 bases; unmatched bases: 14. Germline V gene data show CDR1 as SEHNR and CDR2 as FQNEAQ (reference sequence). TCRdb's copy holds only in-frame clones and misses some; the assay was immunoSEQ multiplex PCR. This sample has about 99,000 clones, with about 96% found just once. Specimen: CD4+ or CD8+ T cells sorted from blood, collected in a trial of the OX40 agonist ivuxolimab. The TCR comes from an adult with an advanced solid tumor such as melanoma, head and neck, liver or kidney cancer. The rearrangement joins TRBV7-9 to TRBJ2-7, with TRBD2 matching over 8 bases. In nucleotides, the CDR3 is TGTGCCAGCAGCTCACCAGCGGGGGACGGCCGGGGCGAGCAGTACTTC. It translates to CASSSPAGDGRGEQYF.